This T cell receptor (beta chain) was profiled in a study of T cell responses to AZD1222 COVID-19 vaccine. Study-level points and caveats: No repertoire was sampled before or during the peak T cell response, only after it. Just five or six AZD1222 recipients were seropositive at baseline.

As regards this clone: Its cognate antigen is unknown.

Assay: immunoSEQ multiplex PCR; the TCRdb copy retains only in-frame clones and omits some. This table holds 200,000 or so clones, 85% to 95% found once. The clonotype comes from an adult who received the AZD1222 COVID-19 vaccine. Sequencing was performed on peripheral blood, taken 28 days after the second AZD1222 dose.

For the CDR3, the DNA is TGTGCCAGCAGAACCGACAGGCGGGGGACTGAAGCTTTCTTT. This gives the protein CASRTDRRGTEAFF. This chain connects TRBV2 to TRBJ1-1, with D possibly TRBD1 on 6 matching bases. CDR1 is SNHLY and CDR2 is FYNNEI in the germline V gene. The CDR3 is 14 residues long. V dropped 6 bases and J dropped 5 bases, with 16 bases sitting between them. The variable domain in full, completed from reference TRBV2 and TRBJ1-1, reads EPEVTQTPSHQVTQMGQEVILRCVPISNHLYFYWYRQILGQKVEFLVSFYNNEISEKSEIFDDQFSVERPDGSNFTLKIRSTKLEDSAMYFCASRTDRRGTEAFFGQGTRLTVV.